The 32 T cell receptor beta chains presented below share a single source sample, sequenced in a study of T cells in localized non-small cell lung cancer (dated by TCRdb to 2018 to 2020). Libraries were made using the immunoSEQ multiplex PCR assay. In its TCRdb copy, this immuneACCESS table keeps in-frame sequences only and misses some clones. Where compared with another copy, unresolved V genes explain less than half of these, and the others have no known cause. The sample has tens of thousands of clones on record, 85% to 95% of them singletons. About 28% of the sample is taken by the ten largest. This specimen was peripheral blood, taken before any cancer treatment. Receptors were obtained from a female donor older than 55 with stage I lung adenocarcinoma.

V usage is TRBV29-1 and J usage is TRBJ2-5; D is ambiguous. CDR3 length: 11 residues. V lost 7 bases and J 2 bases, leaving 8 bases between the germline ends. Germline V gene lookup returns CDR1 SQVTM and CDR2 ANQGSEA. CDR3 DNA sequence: TGCAGCGGGGCGGCTCAAGAGACCCAGTACTTC. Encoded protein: CSGAAQETQYF.

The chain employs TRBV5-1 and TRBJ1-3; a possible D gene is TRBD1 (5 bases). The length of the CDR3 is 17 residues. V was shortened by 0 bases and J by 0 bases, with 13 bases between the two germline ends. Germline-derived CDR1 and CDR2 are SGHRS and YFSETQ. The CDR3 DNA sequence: TGCGCCAGCAGCTTGGTAGGGGTCGCAGTCTCTGGAAACACCATATATTTT. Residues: CASSLVGVAVSGNTIYF.

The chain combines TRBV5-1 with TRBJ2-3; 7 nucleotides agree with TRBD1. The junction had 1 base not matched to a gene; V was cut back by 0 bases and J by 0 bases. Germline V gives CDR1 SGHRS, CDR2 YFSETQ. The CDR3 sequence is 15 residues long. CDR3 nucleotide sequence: TGCGCCAGCAGCTTGGGACAGGGCAGCACAGATACGCAGTATTTT. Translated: CASSLGQGSTDTQYF.

The CDR3, as DNA: TGTGCCACCATGGGGAGGGTAGGAAATCAGCCCCAGCATTTT. It specifies CATMGRVGNQPQHF. The gene calls are TRBV5-8 and TRBJ1-5, with D hard to call. Trimming cost V 9 bases and J 4 bases, with 17 bases left between them. In germline, CDR1 is SGHTS, CDR2 YDEGEE. The CDR3 runs to 14 residues.

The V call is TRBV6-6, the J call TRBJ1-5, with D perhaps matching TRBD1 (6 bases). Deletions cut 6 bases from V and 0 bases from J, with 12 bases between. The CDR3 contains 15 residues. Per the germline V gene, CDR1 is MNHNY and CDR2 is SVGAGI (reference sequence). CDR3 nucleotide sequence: TGTGCCAGCAGGAAGGACAGTAATAGCAATCAGCCCCAGCATTTT. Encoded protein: CASRKDSNSNQPQHF.

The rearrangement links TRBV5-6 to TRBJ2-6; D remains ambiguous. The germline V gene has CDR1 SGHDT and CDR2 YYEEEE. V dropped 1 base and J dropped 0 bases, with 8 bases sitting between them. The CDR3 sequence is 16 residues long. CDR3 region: CASSLRVLSGANVLTF. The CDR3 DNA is TGTGCCAGCAGCTTGAGGGTCCTCTCTGGGGCCAACGTCCTGACTTTC.

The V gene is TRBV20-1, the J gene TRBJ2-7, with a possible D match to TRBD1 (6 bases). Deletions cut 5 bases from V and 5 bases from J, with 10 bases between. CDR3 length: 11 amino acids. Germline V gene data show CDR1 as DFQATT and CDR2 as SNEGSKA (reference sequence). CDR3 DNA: TGCAGTGCTGAACAGGGAGACGAGCAGTACTTC. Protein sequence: CSAEQGDEQYF.

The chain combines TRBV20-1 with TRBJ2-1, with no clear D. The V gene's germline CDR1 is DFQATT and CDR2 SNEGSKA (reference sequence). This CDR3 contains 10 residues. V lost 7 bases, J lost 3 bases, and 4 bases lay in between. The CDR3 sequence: CSGVYNEQFF. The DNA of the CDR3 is TGCAGTGGGGTCTACAATGAGCAGTTCTTC.

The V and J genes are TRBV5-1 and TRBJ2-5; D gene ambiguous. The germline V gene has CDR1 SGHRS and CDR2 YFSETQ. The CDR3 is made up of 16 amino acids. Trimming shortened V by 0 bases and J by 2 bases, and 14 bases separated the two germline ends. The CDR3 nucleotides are TGCGCCAGCAGCTTGGGGGTAGGATGGGCTCAAGAGACCCAGTACTTC. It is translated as CASSLGVGWAQETQYF.

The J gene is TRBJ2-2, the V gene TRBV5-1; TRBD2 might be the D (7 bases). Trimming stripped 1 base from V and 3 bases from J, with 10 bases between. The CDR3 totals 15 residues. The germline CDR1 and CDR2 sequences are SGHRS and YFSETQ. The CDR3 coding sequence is TGCGCCAGCAGCTTGCGCGGGGGCGACACCGGGGAGCTGTTTTTT. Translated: CASSLRGGDTGELFF. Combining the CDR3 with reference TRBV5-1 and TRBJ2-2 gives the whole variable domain KAGVTQTPRYLIKTRGQQVTLSCSPISGHRSVSWYQQTPGQGLQFLFEYFSETQRNKGNFPGRFSGRQFSNSRSEMNVSTLELGDSALYLCASSLRGGDTGELFFGEGSRLTVL.

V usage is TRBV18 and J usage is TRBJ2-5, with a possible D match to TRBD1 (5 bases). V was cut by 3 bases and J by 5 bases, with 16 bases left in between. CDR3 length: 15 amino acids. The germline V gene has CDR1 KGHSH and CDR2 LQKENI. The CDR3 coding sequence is TGTGCCAGCTCACCGCAGCAGGGCGGTACGGAGACCCAGTACTTC. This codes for CASSPQQGGTETQYF.

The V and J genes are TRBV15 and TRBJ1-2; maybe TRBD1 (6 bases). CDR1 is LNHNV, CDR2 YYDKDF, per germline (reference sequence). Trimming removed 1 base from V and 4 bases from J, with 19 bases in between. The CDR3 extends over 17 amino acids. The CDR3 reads CATSRALPVGGGYGYTF. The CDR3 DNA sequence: TGTGCCACCAGCAGAGCTCTCCCAGTGGGGGGCGGCTATGGCTACACCTTC.

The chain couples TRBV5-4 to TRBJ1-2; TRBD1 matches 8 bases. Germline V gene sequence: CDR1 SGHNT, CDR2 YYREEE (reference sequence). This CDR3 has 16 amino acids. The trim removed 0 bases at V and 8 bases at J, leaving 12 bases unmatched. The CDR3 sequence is CASSLAGTGGTGGYTF. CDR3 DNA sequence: TGTGCCAGCAGCTTGGCCGGGACAGGCGGGACGGGCGGCTACACCTTC. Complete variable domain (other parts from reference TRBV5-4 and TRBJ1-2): ETGVTQSPTHLIKTRGQQVTLRCSSQSGHNTVSWYQQALGQGPQFIFQYYREEENGRGNFPPRFSGLQFPNYSSELNVNALELDDSALYLCASSLAGTGGTGGYTFGSGTRLTVV.

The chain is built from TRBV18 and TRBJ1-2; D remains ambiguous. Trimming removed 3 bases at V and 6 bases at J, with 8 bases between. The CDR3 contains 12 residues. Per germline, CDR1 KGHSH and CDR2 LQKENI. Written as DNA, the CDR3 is TGTGCCAGCTCACCGGCCGCAAATGGCTACACCTTC. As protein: CASSPAANGYTF.

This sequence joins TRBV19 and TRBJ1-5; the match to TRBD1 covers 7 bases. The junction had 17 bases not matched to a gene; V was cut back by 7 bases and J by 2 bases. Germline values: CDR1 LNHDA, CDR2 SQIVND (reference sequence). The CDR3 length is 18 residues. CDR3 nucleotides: TGTGCCAGTAACCAAGTTTGGACCGCAGGGGGTGGCAATCAGCCCCAGCATTTT. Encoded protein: CASNQVWTAGGGNQPQHF.

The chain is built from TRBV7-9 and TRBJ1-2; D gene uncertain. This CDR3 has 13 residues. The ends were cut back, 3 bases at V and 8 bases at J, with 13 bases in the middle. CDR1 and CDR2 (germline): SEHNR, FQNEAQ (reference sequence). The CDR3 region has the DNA TGTGCCAGCAGCTTCGGCGCAGACGTAGGCTACACCTTC. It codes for CASSFGADVGYTF.

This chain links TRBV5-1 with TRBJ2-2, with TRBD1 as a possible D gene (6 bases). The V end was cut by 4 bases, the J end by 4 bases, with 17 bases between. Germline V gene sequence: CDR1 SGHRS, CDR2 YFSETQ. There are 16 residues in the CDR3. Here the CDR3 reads CASSPSPGVGTGELFF. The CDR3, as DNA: TGCGCCAGCAGCCCCAGCCCAGGGGTTGGCACCGGGGAGCTGTTTTTT. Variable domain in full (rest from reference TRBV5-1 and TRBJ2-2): KAGVTQTPRYLIKTRGQQVTLSCSPISGHRSVSWYQQTPGQGLQFLFEYFSETQRNKGNFPGRFSGRQFSNSRSEMNVSTLELGDSALYLCASSPSPGVGTGELFFGEGSRLTVL.

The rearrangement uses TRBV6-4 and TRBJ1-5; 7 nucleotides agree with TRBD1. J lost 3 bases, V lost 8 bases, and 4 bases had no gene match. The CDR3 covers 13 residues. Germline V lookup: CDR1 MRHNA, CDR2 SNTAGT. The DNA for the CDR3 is TGTGCCAGCGGACAGGACCACAATCAGCCCCAGCATTTT. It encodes CASGQDHNQPQHF.

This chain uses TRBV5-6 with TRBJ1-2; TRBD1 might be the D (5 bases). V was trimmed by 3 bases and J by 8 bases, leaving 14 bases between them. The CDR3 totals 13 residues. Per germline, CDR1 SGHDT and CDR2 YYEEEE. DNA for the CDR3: TGTGCCAGCAGCTGGACACAACGAGGGGGCTACACCTTC. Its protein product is CASSWTQRGGYTF.

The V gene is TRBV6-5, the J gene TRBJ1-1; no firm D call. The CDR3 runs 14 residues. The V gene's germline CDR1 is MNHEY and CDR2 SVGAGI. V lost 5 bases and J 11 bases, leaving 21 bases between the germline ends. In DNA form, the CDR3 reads TGTGCCAGCAGTAGCCGGGTTTCAGAACCGGAGGCTTTCTTT. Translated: CASSSRVSEPEAFF.

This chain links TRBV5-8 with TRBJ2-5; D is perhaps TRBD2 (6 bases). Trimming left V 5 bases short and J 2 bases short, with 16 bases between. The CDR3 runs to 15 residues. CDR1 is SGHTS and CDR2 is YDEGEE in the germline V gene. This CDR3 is CASSSFRDWQETQYF. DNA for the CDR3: TGTGCCAGCAGTTCCTTCCGGGACTGGCAAGAGACCCAGTACTTC. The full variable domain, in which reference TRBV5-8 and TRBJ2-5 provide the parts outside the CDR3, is EAGVTQSPTHLIKTRGQQATLRCSPISGHTSVYWYQQALGLGLQFLLWYDEGEERNRGNFPPRFSGRQFPNYSSELNVNALELEDSALYLCASSSFRDWQETQYFGPGTRLLVL.

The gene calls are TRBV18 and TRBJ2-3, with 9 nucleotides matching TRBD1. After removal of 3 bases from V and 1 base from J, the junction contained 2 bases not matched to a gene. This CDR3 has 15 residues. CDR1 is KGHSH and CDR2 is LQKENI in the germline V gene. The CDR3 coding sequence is TGTGCCAGCTCACCGTGGACAGGGGGCACAGATACGCAGTATTTT. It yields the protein CASSPWTGGTDTQYF.

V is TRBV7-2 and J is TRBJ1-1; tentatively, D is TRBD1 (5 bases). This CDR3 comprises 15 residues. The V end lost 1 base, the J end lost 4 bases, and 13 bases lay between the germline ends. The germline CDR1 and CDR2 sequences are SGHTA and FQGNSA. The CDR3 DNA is TGTGCCAGCAGCTTAGTCGTTCAGGGCGGCACTGAAGCTTTCTTT. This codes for CASSLVVQGGTEAFF.

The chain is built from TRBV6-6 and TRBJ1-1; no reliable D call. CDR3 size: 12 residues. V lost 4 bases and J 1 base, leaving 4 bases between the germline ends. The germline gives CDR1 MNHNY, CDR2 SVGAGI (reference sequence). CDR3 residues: CASSWRNTEAFF. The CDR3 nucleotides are TGTGCCAGCAGTTGGAGGAACACTGAAGCTTTCTTT.

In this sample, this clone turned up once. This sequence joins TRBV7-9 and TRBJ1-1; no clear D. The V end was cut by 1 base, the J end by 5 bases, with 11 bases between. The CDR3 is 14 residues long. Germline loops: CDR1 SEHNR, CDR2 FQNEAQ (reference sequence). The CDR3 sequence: CASSLGPGSTEAFF. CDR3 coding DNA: TGTGCCAGCAGCTTAGGTCCGGGCAGTACTGAAGCTTTCTTT.

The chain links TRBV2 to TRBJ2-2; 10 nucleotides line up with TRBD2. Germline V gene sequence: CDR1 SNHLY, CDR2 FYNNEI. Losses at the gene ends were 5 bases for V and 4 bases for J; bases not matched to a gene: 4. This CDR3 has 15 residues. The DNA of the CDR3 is TGTGCCAGCAGTAGAGCGGGAGGGTCCACCGGGGAGCTGTTTTTT. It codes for CASSRAGGSTGELFF.

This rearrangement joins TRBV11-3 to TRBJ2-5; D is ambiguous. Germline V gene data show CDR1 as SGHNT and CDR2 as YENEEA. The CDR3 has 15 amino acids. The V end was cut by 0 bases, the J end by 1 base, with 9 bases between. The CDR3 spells CASSLDGRVQETQYF. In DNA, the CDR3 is TGTGCCAGCAGCTTAGATGGACGGGTCCAAGAGACCCAGTACTTC.

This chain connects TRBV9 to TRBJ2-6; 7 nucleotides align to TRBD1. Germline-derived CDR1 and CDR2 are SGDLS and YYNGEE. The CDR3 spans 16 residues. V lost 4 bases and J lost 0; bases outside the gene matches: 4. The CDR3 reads CASSTGQTSGANVLTF. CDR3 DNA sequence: TGTGCCAGCAGCACGGGACAGACCTCTGGGGCCAACGTCCTGACTTTC.

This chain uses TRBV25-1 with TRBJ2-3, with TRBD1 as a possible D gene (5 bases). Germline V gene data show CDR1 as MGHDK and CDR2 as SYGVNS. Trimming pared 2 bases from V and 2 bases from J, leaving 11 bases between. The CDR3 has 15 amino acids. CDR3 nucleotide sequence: TGTGCCAGCAGTGAACAGGGTAGGGTCACAGATACGCAGTATTTT. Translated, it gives CASSEQGRVTDTQYF.

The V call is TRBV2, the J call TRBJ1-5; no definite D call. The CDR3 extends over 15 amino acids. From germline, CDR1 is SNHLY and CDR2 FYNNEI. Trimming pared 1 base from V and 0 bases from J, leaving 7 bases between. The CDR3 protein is CASSEDKVSNQPQHF. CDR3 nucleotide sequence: TGTGCCAGCAGTGAAGATAAAGTTAGCAATCAGCCCCAGCATTTT.

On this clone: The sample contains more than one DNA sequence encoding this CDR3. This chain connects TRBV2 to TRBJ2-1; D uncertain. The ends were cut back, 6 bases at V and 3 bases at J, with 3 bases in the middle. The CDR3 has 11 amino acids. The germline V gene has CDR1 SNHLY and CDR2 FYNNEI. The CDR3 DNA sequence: TGTGCCAGCAGGCGCTACAATGAGCAGTTCTTC. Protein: CASRRYNEQFF.

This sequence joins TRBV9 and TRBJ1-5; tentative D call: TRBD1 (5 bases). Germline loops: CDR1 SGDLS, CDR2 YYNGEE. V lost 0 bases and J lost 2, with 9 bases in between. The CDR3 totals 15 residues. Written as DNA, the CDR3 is TGTGCCAGCAGCGTAGACCAGGGTGGCAATCAGCCCCAGCATTTT. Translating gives CASSVDQGGNQPQHF.